This TCR beta chain was obtained from a study of Tregs in tolerant kidney transplant recipients. Study-wide findings and caveats: Expanding Tregs on activated donor B cells appeared to best identify donor-specific TCRbeta clones. No direct test of biological reproducibility was done here.

With regard to this clone: Its antigen is not identified.

Using immunoSEQ multiplex PCR, the repertoire was profiled, and TCRdb retains in-frame clones only, with some absent. The repertoire holds about 14,000 clones, with about four fifths as singletons. The germline gives CDR1 LGHNA, CDR2 YSLEER. The CDR3 covers 18 residues. V dropped 4 bases and J dropped 2 bases, with 18 bases sitting between them. Thawed PBMCs were FACS-sorted into unstimulated CD4+CD25+CD127- regulatory T cells, CD4+CD25- non-regulatory cells, CD4 and CD8 cells. The TCR was taken from a human donor who received a combined kidney and bone marrow transplant. The chain joins TRBV4-3 to TRBJ2-6; the D is unclear. The source was Tregs from blood, collected before the transplant. The CDR3 DNA is TGCGCCAGCAGCCCTACTTGGGCAGAATCTACTGGGGCCAACGTCCTGACTTTC. Translated: CASSPTWAESTGANVLTF.